This T cell receptor beta chain was sequenced for a study of T cell responses to AZD1222 COVID-19 vaccine. Germline V gives CDR1 MNHEY, CDR2 SMNVEV (reference sequence). The CDR3 is 16 residues long. The trim removed 3 bases at V and 6 bases at J, leaving 7 bases unmatched. Study-level results: Baseline testing showed seropositivity in only a handful of AZD1222 recipients.

Clones were read by immunoSEQ multiplex PCR, and TCRdb kept only the in-frame ones, dropping some. This table has 140,000 to 150,000 clones, roughly 89% appearing once. Regarding this clone: Its antigen is undetermined.

The sequence came from an adult in good health. The rearrangement uses TRBV27 and TRBJ2-1; 11 positions match TRBD2. Source: peripheral blood, taken on day 0 of AZD1222 vaccination. CDR3 in DNA: TGTGCCAGCAGTTTTTTAGCGGGAGGGCCGCTCAATGAGCAGTTCTTC. Protein sequence: CASSFLAGGPLNEQFF.